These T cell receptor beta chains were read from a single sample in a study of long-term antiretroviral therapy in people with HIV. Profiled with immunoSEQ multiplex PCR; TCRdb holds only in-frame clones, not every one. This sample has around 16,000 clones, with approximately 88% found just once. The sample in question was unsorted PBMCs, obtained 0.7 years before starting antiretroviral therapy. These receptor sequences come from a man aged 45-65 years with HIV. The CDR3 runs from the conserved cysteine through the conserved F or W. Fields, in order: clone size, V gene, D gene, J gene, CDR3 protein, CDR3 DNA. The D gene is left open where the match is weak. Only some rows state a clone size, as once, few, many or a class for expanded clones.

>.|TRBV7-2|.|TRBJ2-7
CASSPDRAYEQYF
TGTGCCAGCAGCCCGGACAGAGCCTACGAGCAGTACTTC
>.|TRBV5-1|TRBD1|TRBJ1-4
CASSLGLSGTGNEKLFF
TGCGCCAGCAGCTTGGGGCTTTCCGGGACAGGGAATGAAAAACTGTTTTTT
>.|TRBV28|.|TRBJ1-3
CASIGRGAHNGFSGNTIYF
TGTGCCAGCATAGGGAGGGGGGCACACAATGGCTTTTCTGGAAACACCATATATTTT
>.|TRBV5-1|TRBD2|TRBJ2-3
CASTDSGATDTQYF
TGCGCCAGCACGGATAGCGGGGCCACAGATACGCAGTATTTT
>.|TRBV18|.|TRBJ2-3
CASSPETSNTDTQYF
TGTGCCAGCTCACCTGAGACTAGTAACACAGATACGCAGTATTTT
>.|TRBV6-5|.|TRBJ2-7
CASMTGGGYEQYF
TGTGCCAGCATGACGGGGGGCGGCTACGAGCAGTACTTC
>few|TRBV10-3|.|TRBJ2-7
CAISERVGMGNYEQYF
TGTGCCATCAGTGAGCGGGTCGGGATGGGGAACTACGAGCAGTACTTC
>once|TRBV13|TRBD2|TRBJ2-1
CASVRGLAGSSYNEQFF
TGTGCCAGCGTACGGGGCCTAGCGGGGAGCTCCTACAATGAGCAGTTCTTC
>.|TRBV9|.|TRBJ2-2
CASSPGGSNTGELFF
TGTGCCAGCAGCCCTGGGGGGTCGAACACCGGGGAGCTGTTTTTT
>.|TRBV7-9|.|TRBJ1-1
CASSLNRMNTEAFF
TGTGCCAGCAGCTTGAACAGGATGAACACTGAAGCTTTCTTT
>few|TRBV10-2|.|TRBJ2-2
CASSELWEPGELFF
TGCGCCAGCAGTGAGTTGTGGGAACCCGGGGAGCTGTTTTTT
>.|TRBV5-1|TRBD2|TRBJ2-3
CASSPPGLAGGQVTDTQYF
TGCGCCAGCAGCCCGCCGGGACTAGCGGGGGGGCAGGTCACAGATACGCAGTATTTT
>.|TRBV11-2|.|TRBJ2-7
CASSSRGWELEQYF
TGTGCCAGCAGCTCAAGGGGTTGGGAACTCGAGCAGTACTTC
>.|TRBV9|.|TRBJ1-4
CASSVDATNEKLFF
TGTGCCAGCAGCGTAGACGCAACTAATGAAAAACTGTTTTTT
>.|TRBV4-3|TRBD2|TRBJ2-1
CASSQEGLARNEQFF
TGCGCCAGCAGCCAAGAGGGACTAGCGCGCAATGAGCAGTTCTTC
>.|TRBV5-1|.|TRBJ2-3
CASGASVSTDTQYF
TGCGCCAGTGGAGCGTCTGTGAGCACAGATACGCAGTATTTT
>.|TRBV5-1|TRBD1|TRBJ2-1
CASSLQGRSYNEQFF
TGCGCCAGCAGCTTACAGGGGAGATCCTACAATGAGCAGTTCTTC
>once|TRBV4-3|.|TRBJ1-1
CASSQEIVDTEAFF
TGCGCCAGCAGCCAAGAGATCGTGGACACTGAAGCTTTCTTT
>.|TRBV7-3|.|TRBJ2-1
CASTPTRSSYNEQFF
TGTGCCAGCACTCCCACTAGGAGCTCCTACAATGAGCAGTTCTTC
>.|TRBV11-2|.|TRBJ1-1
CASSLGPRGRGNTEAFF
TGTGCCAGCAGCTTAGGACCCCGAGGCAGGGGGAACACTGAAGCTTTCTTT
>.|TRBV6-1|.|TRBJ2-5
CASSEATARHGAGLETQYF
TGTGCCAGCAGTGAAGCAACAGCCAGGCATGGCGCGGGGCTGGAGACCCAGTACTTC
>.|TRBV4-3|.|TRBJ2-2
CASSQEARGANTGELFF
TGCGCCAGCAGCCAAGAGGCCAGGGGAGCGAACACCGGGGAGCTGTTTTTT
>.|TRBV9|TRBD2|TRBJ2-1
CASSVSGVEQFF
TGTGCCAGCAGCGTTAGCGGGGTAGAGCAGTTCTTC
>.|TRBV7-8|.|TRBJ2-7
CASSLLGLYEQYF
TGTGCCAGCAGCTTACTGGGGCTATACGAGCAGTACTTC
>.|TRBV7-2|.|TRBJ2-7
CASSLTSYEQYF
TGTGCCAGCAGCTTAACCTCCTACGAGCAGTACTTC
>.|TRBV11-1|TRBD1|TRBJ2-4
CASSQGGTKNIQYF
TGTGCCAGCAGCCAAGGGGGCACCAAAAACATTCAGTACTTC
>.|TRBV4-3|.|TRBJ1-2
CASSQVTAGNGYTF
TGCGCCAGCAGCCAAGTTACGGCGGGAAATGGCTACACCTTC
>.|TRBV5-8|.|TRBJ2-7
CASRNRAGRYEQYF
TGTGCCAGCAGGAACCGAGCAGGTCGGTACGAGCAGTACTTC
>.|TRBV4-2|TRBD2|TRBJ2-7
CASRGLAGGPYEQYF
TGTGCCAGCAGGGGCCTAGCGGGGGGGCCCTACGAGCAGTACTTC
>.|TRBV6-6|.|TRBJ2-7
CASSYPGAGNTYEQYF
TGTGCCAGCAGTTACCCCGGGGCAGGGAACACCTACGAGCAGTACTTC
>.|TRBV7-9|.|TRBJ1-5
CASSLGIRQPQHF
TGTGCCAGCAGCTTAGGCATTCGGCAGCCCCAGCATTTT
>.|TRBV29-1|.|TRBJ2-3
CSVETLRADTQYF
TGCAGCGTTGAAACGCTTAGGGCAGATACGCAGTATTTT
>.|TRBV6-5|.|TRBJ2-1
CASRRPGTGDNEQFF
TGTGCCAGCAGACGACCCGGGACTGGAGACAATGAGCAGTTCTTC
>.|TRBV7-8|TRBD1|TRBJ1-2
CASSPGQGEGYTF
TGTGCCAGCAGCCCCGGACAGGGAGAGGGCTACACCTTC
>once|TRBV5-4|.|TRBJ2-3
CASSHWRDTQYF
TGTGCCAGCAGCCATTGGCGAGATACGCAGTATTTT
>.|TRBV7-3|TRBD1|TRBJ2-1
CASSPDRGTYNEQFF
TGTGCCAGCAGCCCTGACAGGGGAACCTACAATGAGCAGTTCTTC
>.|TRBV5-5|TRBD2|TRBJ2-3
CASSSGLASGGAKDTQYF
TGTGCCAGCAGCTCGGGACTGGCTAGCGGGGGGGCAAAAGATACGCAGTATTTT
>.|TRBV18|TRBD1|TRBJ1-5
CASSPRGGNQPQHF
TGTGCCAGCTCACCCAGGGGGGGCAATCAGCCCCAGCATTTT
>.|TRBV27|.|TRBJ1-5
CASSGGNQPQHF
TGTGCCAGTTCAGGGGGCAATCAGCCCCAGCATTTT
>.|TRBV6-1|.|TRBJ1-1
CASQGWGVGTEAFF
TGTGCCAGCCAAGGGTGGGGGGTAGGGACTGAAGCTTTCTTT
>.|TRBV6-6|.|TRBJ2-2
CASSYSGGGELFF
TGTGCCAGCAGTTACTCCGGGGGCGGGGAGCTGTTTTTT
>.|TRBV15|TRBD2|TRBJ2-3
CATSRGSGGAMSTQYF
TGTGCCACCAGCAGAGGTTCCGGGGGGGCTATGTCTACGCAGTATTTT
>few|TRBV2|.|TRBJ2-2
CASRTSTGELFF
TGTGCCAGCCGGACATCCACCGGGGAGCTGTTTTTT
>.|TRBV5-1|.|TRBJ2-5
CASSLVSGAQETQYF
TGCGCCAGCAGCTTGGTTAGTGGGGCCCAAGAGACCCAGTACTTC
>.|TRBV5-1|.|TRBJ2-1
CASNLDQTYNEQFF
TGCGCCAGCAACCTGGACCAGACATACAATGAGCAGTTCTTC
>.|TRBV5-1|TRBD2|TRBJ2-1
CASKREGSYNEQFF
TGCGCCAGCAAGCGGGAGGGATCCTACAATGAGCAGTTCTTC
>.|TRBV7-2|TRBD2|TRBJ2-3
CASSLAGGPTDTQYF
TGTGCCAGCAGCCTAGCGGGGGGGCCTACAGATACGCAGTATTTT
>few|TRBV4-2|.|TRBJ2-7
CASSQGSVSYEQYF
TGTGCCAGCAGCCAAGGATCAGTCTCCTACGAGCAGTACTTC
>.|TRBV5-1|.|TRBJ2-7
CASMFTGIPYEQYF
TGCGCCAGCATGTTTACAGGGATCCCCTACGAGCAGTACTTC
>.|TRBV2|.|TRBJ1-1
CASSVEGVDTEAFF
TGTGCCAGCAGTGTGGAGGGCGTGGACACTGAAGCTTTCTTT
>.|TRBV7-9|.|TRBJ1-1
CASSLQGRNTEAFF
TGTGCCAGCAGCTTACAGGGTCGGAACACTGAAGCTTTCTTT
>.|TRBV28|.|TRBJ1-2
CASSFPSRGVGGYTF
TGTGCCAGCAGTTTCCCCTCCAGGGGCGTGGGCGGCTACACCTTC